This T cell receptor beta chain was identified in a study of Graves' ophthalmopathy and Graves' hyperthyroidism. Amplifying from RNA transcripts, the study obtained TCR beta CDR3 regions. RT-PCR in the first round used HTBI primers; a second-round multiplex PCR followed. TCRdb called the multiplex PCR reads again in MiXCR, with one record for every CDR3 protein. The sample yields about 170,000 distinct CDR3 sequences, about 40% seen once. The CDR3 spans 18 residues. V lost 3 bases, J lost 2 bases, and 13 bases stayed unmatched. Germline V gene lookup returns CDR1 SNHLY and CDR2 FYNNEI. The sample consisted of peripheral blood. The TCR sequence derives from a middle-aged woman with Graves' ophthalmopathy. The genes are TRBV2 and TRBJ2-7; 10 bases line up with TRBD2. The CDR3 nucleotides are TGTGCCAGCAGTGAGGTGGGAGCGGGAGGGCCGCGGGCCTACGAGCAGTACTTC. Residues: CASSEVGAGGPRAYEQYF.